The 27 T cell receptor beta chains listed next were all sequenced from one sample in a study of T-cell reconstitution after alpha-beta-depleted transplantation in children. This sample's TCRbeta library carried unique molecular identifier barcodes. TCRdb recomputed calls from the PCR reads with MiXCR, one row per CDR3 protein. The sample has around 70,000 distinct CDR3 sequences, approximately 11% seen once. The sample here was PBMCs, taken before TCRalphabeta/CD19-depleted stem cell transplant. These TCRs come from a boy younger than 18 with acute myeloid leukemia, due to receive a stem cell transplant.

This clonotype was observed at least ten times. The gene calls are TRBV20-1 and TRBJ2-7; 12 bases agree with TRBD2. Per the germline V gene, CDR1 is DFQATT and CDR2 is SNEGSKA (reference sequence). The CDR3 contains 14 residues. V gave up 3 bases and J gave up 3 bases; unmatched junction bases: 3. CDR3 residues: CSASSTSGSYEQYF. The CDR3 nucleotides read TGCAGTGCTAGTTCGACTAGCGGGAGCTACGAGCAGTACTTC.

There are many counts of this clonotype. The V call is TRBV3-1, the J call TRBJ1-6; the match to TRBD1 covers 10 bases. Germline lookup yields CDR1 LGHDT and CDR2 YNNKEL (reference sequence). With V trimmed by 0 bases and J by 1 base, 9 bases remained unmatched. This CDR3 is built from 20 residues. This CDR3 reads CASSQDGIGQGVSYNSPLHF. CDR3 DNA: TGTGCCAGCAGCCAAGATGGAATTGGACAGGGGGTTTCCTATAATTCACCCCTCCACTTT.

This clonotype was seen at least ten times. The V gene is TRBV25-1, the J gene TRBJ2-7; a possible D gene is TRBD1 (6 bases). Between the trimmed V and J ends, which lost 7 bases and 2 bases, there was a span of 12 bases. The CDR3 has 13 residues. Germline CDR1 is MGHDK and CDR2 is SYGVNS. DNA for the CDR3: TGTGCCAGCACCCAGACAGGCACCTACGAGCAGTACTTC. It translates to CASTQTGTYEQYF.

This clonotype was observed many times. This chain connects TRBV9 to TRBJ2-7; tentative D call: TRBD1 (5 bases). In germline, CDR1 is SGDLS, CDR2 YYNGEE. There are 15 residues in the CDR3. The V gene lost 0 bases and the J gene lost 4 bases, with 14 bases spanning the gap. This CDR3 is CASSVGQTSRYEQYF. The CDR3 region has the DNA TGTGCCAGCAGCGTAGGACAGACTTCCCGATACGAGCAGTACTTC.

The chain uses TRBV30 and TRBJ2-7; 7 bases match TRBD2. Germline CDR1 reads GTSNPN; CDR2 reads SVGIG (reference sequence). V shed 0 bases and J 10 bases; nucleotides not matched to a gene: 12. The CDR3 covers 14 residues. Here the CDR3 reads CAWSVGGEGIRQYF. The CDR3 nucleotides read TGTGCCTGGAGTGTCGGAGGGGAGGGGATCCGTCAGTACTTC.

The CDR3 coding sequence is TGTGCCAGCAGTTCACAGGGGAGAGCTAACTATGGCTACACCTTC. It specifies CASSSQGRANYGYTF. The rearrangement links TRBV12-3 or TRBV12-4 to TRBJ1-2; 7 bases line up with TRBD1. J lost 0 bases, V lost 4 bases, and 5 bases had no gene match. The CDR3 totals 15 residues.

The gene calls are TRBV30 and TRBJ1-1; TRBD1 agrees at 7 bases. Germline values: CDR1 GTSNPN, CDR2 SVGIG (reference sequence). This CDR3 is built from 15 residues. The J segment lost 0 bases and the V segment lost 1 base, leaving 5 bases of the junction unmatched. CDR3 in amino acids: CAWSGQGNLNTEAFF. In DNA, the CDR3 is TGTGCCTGGAGTGGACAGGGTAACTTGAACACTGAAGCTTTCTTT.

This sequence joins TRBV10-1 and TRBJ2-7; D may be TRBD1 (6 bases). V was clipped by 6 bases and J by 0 bases, with 15 bases between them. Germline CDR1 WNHNN, CDR2 SYGVQD (reference sequence). CDR3 length equals 15 residues. Written as DNA, the CDR3 is TGCGCCAGCAGCTTGGTCCGGGACACCTCCTACGAGCAGTACTTC. Amino acid sequence: CASSLVRDTSYEQYF.

In its sample, this clonotype was seen many times. The CDR3 sequence is CASSQESAWWEQETQYF. CDR3 nucleotide sequence: TGTGCCAGCAGCCAAGAATCAGCTTGGTGGGAGCAAGAGACCCAGTACTTC. This rearrangement joins TRBV14 to TRBJ2-5; D might be TRBD2 (5 bases). The CDR3 contains 17 residues. V was clipped by 0 bases and J by 2 bases, with 16 bases between them. Germline loops: CDR1 SGHDN, CDR2 FVKESK. Variable domain in full (rest from reference TRBV14 and TRBJ2-5): EAGVTQFPSHSVIEKGQTVTLRCDPISGHDNLYWYRRVMGKEIKFLLHFVKESKQDESGMPNNRFLAERTGGTYSTLKVQPAELEDSGVYFCASSQESAWWEQETQYFGPGTRLLVL.

The table lists this clonotype with a few counts. The rearrangement joins TRBV7-9 to TRBJ2-7; 7 bases are shared with TRBD1. Looked up from germline, CDR1 is SEHNR and CDR2 is FQNEAQ (reference sequence). J was trimmed by 6 bases and V by 2 bases; bases with no gene match: 7. This CDR3 region has 14 residues. In nucleotides, the CDR3 is TGTGCCAGCAGCTTACAGACAGGGACGTCCGAGCAGTACGTC. This translates into CASSLQTGTSEQYV.

This clonotype was observed many times. The V call is TRBV20-1, the J call TRBJ2-7; 10 bases are a match to TRBD2. CDR1 and CDR2 (germline): DFQATT, SNEGSKA (reference sequence). V lost 2 bases and J lost 3; bases outside the gene matches: 1. The CDR3 runs to 13 residues. CDR3 DNA: TGCAGTGCTAGATGGACTAGCGGCTACGAGCAGTACTTC. This encodes CSARWTSGYEQYF.

This clonotype was counted at least ten times. The V call is TRBV29-1, the J call TRBJ2-7; tentatively, D is TRBD2 (5 bases). With 2 bases removed from V and 0 bases from J, the gap between germline ends came to 11 bases. The CDR3 extends over 14 amino acids. CDR1 and CDR2 from the germline V gene are SQVTM and ANQGSEA. Here the CDR3 DNA reads TGCAGCGTTGAAACCCCGACTAACTCCTACGAGCAGTACTTC. This encodes CSVETPTNSYEQYF.

The sample holds many counts of this clonotype. J is TRBJ2-2 and V is TRBV12-3 or TRBV12-4; D possibly matches TRBD1 or TRBD2 (6 bases each). The V gene lost 7 bases and the J gene lost 1 base, with 16 bases spanning the gap. The length of the CDR3 is 16 residues. The CDR3 sequence is CASKRRGRENTGELFF. For the CDR3, the DNA is TGTGCCAGCAAGCGTCGGGGGCGGGAGAACACCGGGGAGCTGTTTTTT.

The chain uses TRBV15 and TRBJ2-5; D is unresolved. This CDR3 comprises 14 residues. Germline CDR1 and CDR2: LNHNV and YYDKDF (reference sequence). V was clipped by 0 bases and J by 4 bases, with 9 bases between them. CDR3 amino acids: CATSRDTGLETQYF. CDR3 in DNA: TGTGCCACCAGCAGAGATACTGGGTTAGAGACCCAGTACTTC.

This chain joins TRBV11-2 and TRBJ2-1; 14 bases match TRBD2. CDR1 and CDR2 (germline): SGHAT, FQNNGV. Germline trimming cut 5 bases from V and 4 bases from J; bases unmatched to any gene: 7. CDR3 length: 17 residues. CDR3 sequence: CASSGGTSGSTYNEQFF. The CDR3 DNA reads TGTGCCAGCAGCGGGGGGACTAGCGGGAGTACTTACAATGAGCAGTTCTTC.

A few counts support this clonotype. The rearrangement links TRBV20-1 to TRBJ2-7; 8 bases match TRBD1. V shed 3 bases, J shed 1 base, and the junction held 14 bases outside the gene matches. The CDR3 consists of 17 residues. CDR1 DFQATT and CDR2 SNEGSKA come from the germline V gene (reference sequence). The CDR3 nucleotides read TGCAGTGCTAGGGTGGTTCGGACAGGGACAAAATCCTACGAGCAGTACTTC. Protein sequence: CSARVVRTGTKSYEQYF.

This clonotype was seen repeatedly, ten times or more. This chain uses TRBV2 with TRBJ2-1; 14 positions match TRBD2. V was pared by 5 bases and J by 5 bases, with 5 bases of the junction left unmatched. The CDR3 is 16 residues long. Germline V lookup: CDR1 SNHLY, CDR2 FYNNEI. CDR3 DNA: TGTGCCAGCAGTTCCCTGGGACTAGCGGGGGACAATGAGCAGTTCTTC. Translation: CASSSLGLAGDNEQFF.

There are many counts of this clonotype. V is TRBV7-8 and J is TRBJ1-1; 9 bases line up with TRBD1. The V segment lost 1 base and the J segment 5 bases; nucleotides outside the gene matches: 5. Germline lookup yields CDR1 SGHVS and CDR2 FQNEAQ. The CDR3 sequence is 15 residues long. In nucleotides, the CDR3 is TGTGCCAGCAGCTTAGGGGACAGGGTGGGAACTGAAGCTTTCTTT. Translating it yields CASSLGDRVGTEAFF.

This chain joins TRBV29-1 and TRBJ2-1, with TRBD2 matching over 13 bases. From germline, CDR1 is SQVTM and CDR2 ANQGSEA. This CDR3 region has 12 residues. The V gene end was trimmed by 7 bases and the J gene end by 7 bases; junction bases not matched to a gene: 1. The CDR3 bases are TGCAGCGGGACTAGCGGGAGTAATGAGCAGTTCTTC. Translating it yields CSGTSGSNEQFF.

This clonotype was picked up many times. The J gene is TRBJ1-6, the V gene TRBV7-9; 10 bases map to TRBD1. Trimming at V came to 5 bases and at J to 3 bases, leaving 4 bases not matched to a gene. The germline V gene has CDR1 SEHNR and CDR2 FQNEAQ (reference sequence). The CDR3 is 16 amino acids. The CDR3 sequence is CASSTDRGIYNSPLHF. The DNA of the CDR3 is TGTGCCAGCAGCACGGACAGGGGGATCTATAATTCACCCCTCCACTTT.

This clonotype was found many times. The gene calls are TRBV7-2 and TRBJ2-7; 14 nucleotides agree with TRBD2. The CDR3 is made up of 17 amino acids. Germline loops: CDR1 SGHTA, CDR2 FQGNSA. Trimming cost V 5 bases and J 3 bases; bases outside gene matches: 9. CDR3 DNA: TGTGCCAGCAGCGCCCGGACTAGCGGGAGGCTCCGCTACGAGCAGTACTTC. It translates to CASSARTSGRLRYEQYF.

This clonotype occurred a few times. The rearrangement joins TRBV7-6 to TRBJ1-1; D uncertain. Between the trimmed V and J ends, which lost 5 bases and 5 bases, there was a span of 12 bases. CDR3 length: 13 amino acids. Germline V gene lookup returns CDR1 SGHVS and CDR2 FNYEAQ. The CDR3 protein is CASSLTLGTEAFF. In nucleotides, the CDR3 is TGTGCCAGCAGCCTCACCCTGGGGACTGAAGCTTTCTTT.

This clonotype was detected ten times or more. This chain uses TRBV5-6 with TRBJ2-7, with D hard to call. Germline CDR1 and CDR2: SGHDT and YYEEEE. V shed 4 bases and J shed 4 bases, with 15 bases lying between them. This CDR3 spans 14 amino acids. The CDR3, as DNA: TGTGCCAGCAGCCCCCTGTCCAGGATATACGAGCAGTACTTC. Translating it yields CASSPLSRIYEQYF. Complete variable domain (other parts from reference TRBV5-6 and TRBJ2-7): DAGVTQSPTHLIKTRGQQVTLRCSPKSGHDTVSWYQQALGQGPQFIFQYYEEEERQRGNFPDRFSGHQFPNYSSELNVNALLLGDSALYLCASSPLSRIYEQYFGPGTRLTVT.

This clonotype was found many times. The chain joins TRBV20-1 to TRBJ2-1; 8 bases align to TRBD2. The junction had 12 bases not matched to a gene; V was cut back by 3 bases and J by 8 bases. The CDR3 runs to 15 residues. Germline V gene lookup returns CDR1 DFQATT and CDR2 SNEGSKA (reference sequence). The CDR3 DNA reads TGCAGTGCTAGGTCTACGGGGGGGCCTTTAGATGAGCAGTTCTTC. This sequence encodes CSARSTGGPLDEQFF.

Ten or more counts support this clonotype. The V and J genes are TRBV20-1 and TRBJ2-5, with 7 bases aligning to TRBD1. Germline CDR1 reads DFQATT; CDR2 reads SNEGSKA (reference sequence). This CDR3 region has 12 residues. J lost 1 base, V lost 5 bases, and 1 base had no gene match. CDR3 sequence reads: CSARDSQETQYF. The CDR3 DNA is TGCAGTGCTCGGGACAGCCAAGAGACCCAGTACTTC.

This clonotype was seen at least ten times. The genes are TRBV9 and TRBJ2-1; 10 nucleotides agree with TRBD2. The V and J ends lost 0 bases and 8 bases, in that order; junction bases with no gene match: 5. The CDR3 runs 15 residues. Per germline, CDR1 SGDLS and CDR2 YYNGEE. This chain's CDR3 is CASSVAGLAGDEQFF. For the CDR3, the DNA is TGTGCCAGCAGCGTAGCTGGGCTAGCGGGGGATGAGCAGTTCTTC.

This clonotype has ten or more counts. The chain joins TRBV6-1 to TRBJ2-4, with D maybe TRBD1 (6 bases). Germline loops: CDR1 MNHNS, CDR2 SASEGT. The CDR3 runs 13 residues. Trimming stripped 6 bases from V and 15 bases from J, with 21 bases between. This CDR3 is CASRPQGARTVYF. The CDR3 DNA reads TGTGCCAGCAGGCCACAGGGAGCGCGGACTGTGTACTTC.